The clone carrying this TCR beta chain occurred a few times. TCRdb processed the 5' RACE reads anew with MiXCR; each CDR3 protein has one entry. Here the sample spans roughly 400,000 distinct CDR3 sequences, roughly 18% being singletons. This specimen comes from a study of T-cell memory formation after mild COVID-19. V was cut by 2 bases and J by 7 bases, with 15 bases left in between. Germline CDR1 is SGHAT and CDR2 is FQDESV (reference sequence). The CDR3 runs to 15 residues. V usage is TRBV11-1 and J usage is TRBJ2-1; TRBD1 or TRBD2 may be the D gene (6 bases each). This sequence was found in a man between 18 and 29 years old who had mild COVID-19 (a few samples of this study predate the infection). Cell type and time point are not known. Material for sequencing was PBMCs or a T cell subset sorted from them (not recorded which). The CDR3 loop is CASSLQPGARNEQFF. The CDR3 nucleotides are TGTGCCAGCAGCTTACAGCCGGGGGCGAGGAATGAGCAGTTCTTC.